The 10 T cell receptor beta chains in this list originate from one sample, sequenced in a study of cytomegalovirus exposure and HLA in healthy donors. PCR involved 60 Vbeta and 13 Jbeta primers. Generated by immunoSEQ multiplex PCR, the TCRdb table keeps only in-frame clones and is missing some. The sample lists tens of thousands of clones, roughly 77% occurring once. Sequencing was performed on PBMCs. The receptors here all came from a middle-aged man in good health and CMV-seronegative.

The V call is TRBV6-6, the J call TRBJ1-2; 9 nucleotides line up with TRBD1. Germline lookup yields CDR1 MNHNY and CDR2 SVGAGI (reference sequence). The CDR3 loop spans 13 amino acids. V trimming: 6 bases; J trimming: 8 bases; junction bases outside the gene matches: 7. DNA for the CDR3: TGTGCCAGCAGGGGACAGGGAATTGGCGGCTACACCTTC. It specifies CASRGQGIGGYTF.

About this clone itself: The sample has other DNA sequences that encode this CDR3 too. The chain is built from TRBV6-5 and TRBJ2-7; TRBD2 matches 7 bases. This CDR3 has 14 amino acids. Germline CDR1 is MNHEY and CDR2 is SVGAGI. With 2 bases clipped from V and 5 bases from J, the junction kept 6 bases outside the gene matches. CDR3 coding DNA: TGTGCCAGCAGTTACCAGCGGGGAGGCCACGAGCAGTACTTC. Its protein product is CASSYQRGGHEQYF.

The chain combines TRBV5-1 with TRBJ1-6; no firm D call. With 4 bases removed from V and 10 bases from J, the gap between germline ends came to 15 bases. This CDR3 has 14 amino acids. CDR1 is SGHRS, CDR2 YFSETQ, per germline. The CDR3 nucleotides read TGCGCCAGCAGCATGTCTCCGGGGAGCTCACCCCTCCACTTT. Residues: CASSMSPGSSPLHF. Full variable domain (missing parts from reference TRBV5-1 and TRBJ1-6): KAGVTQTPRYLIKTRGQQVTLSCSPISGHRSVSWYQQTPGQGLQFLFEYFSETQRNKGNFPGRFSGRQFSNSRSEMNVSTLELGDSALYLCASSMSPGSSPLHFGNGTRLTVT.

The V and J genes are TRBV5-4 and TRBJ1-1, with 7 bases that match TRBD1. CDR1 and CDR2 (germline): SGHNT, YYREEE (reference sequence). The J segment lost 3 bases and the V segment lost 1 base, leaving 9 bases of the junction unmatched. This CDR3 comprises 16 residues. The CDR3 DNA reads TGTGCCAGCAGCTTGCCGAGGGGGCCATCGGACACTGAAGCTTTCTTT. Protein: CASSLPRGPSDTEAFF. Using reference TRBV5-4 and TRBJ1-1 for the parts outside the CDR3, the full variable domain is ETGVTQSPTHLIKTRGQQVTLRCSSQSGHNTVSWYQQALGQGPQFIFQYYREEENGRGNFPPRFSGLQFPNYSSELNVNALELDDSALYLCASSLPRGPSDTEAFFGQGTRLTVV.

The chain combines TRBV15 with TRBJ2-7, with 8 bases lining up with TRBD1. CDR3 length: 14 amino acids. Germline loops: CDR1 LNHNV, CDR2 YYDKDF (reference sequence). J lost 7 bases, V lost 4 bases, and 9 bases had no gene match. The CDR3: CATSIPDRVSEQYF. DNA of the CDR3: TGTGCCACCAGCATCCCGGACAGGGTTAGTGAGCAGTACTTC.

The V and J genes are TRBV28 and TRBJ1-1; the match to TRBD1 covers 9 bases. In germline, CDR1 is MDHEN, CDR2 SYDVKM. The CDR3 consists of 15 residues. V gave up 6 bases and J gave up 3 bases; unmatched junction bases: 8. The CDR3 region has the DNA TGTGCCAGCAGACCCCTCACAGGGGGCTACACTGAAGCTTTCTTT. It yields the protein CASRPLTGGYTEAFF.

This chain uses TRBV7-9 with TRBJ2-3; maybe TRBD2 (6 bases). Germline assignment: CDR1 SEHNR and CDR2 FQNEAQ (reference sequence). Trimming took 3 bases from V and 2 from J, leaving 9 bases between them. The CDR3 length is 14 residues. CDR3 amino acids: CASSFSSDTDTQYF. DNA of the CDR3: TGTGCCAGCAGCTTTTCTAGCGACACAGATACGCAGTATTTT. The complete variable domain, with remaining parts taken from reference TRBV7-9 and TRBJ2-3, reads DTGVSQNPRHKITKRGQNVTFRCDPISEHNRLYWYRQTLGQGPEFLTYFQNEAQLEKSRLLSDRFSAERPKGSFSTLEIQRTEQGDSAMYLCASSFSSDTDTQYFGPGTRLTVL.

About this clone itself: The same CDR3 can be traced to other DNA sequences in this sample. V gene TRBV5-1 combines with J gene TRBJ1-4; D is possibly TRBD1 (6 bases). With 4 bases removed from V and 7 bases from J, the gap between germline ends came to 11 bases. Germline CDR1 reads SGHRS; CDR2 reads YFSETQ. This CDR3 region has 13 residues. CDR3 DNA sequence: TGCGCCAGCAGCCTGACAGGAGGTGAAAAACTGTTTTTT. Translation: CASSLTGGEKLFF.

This rearrangement joins TRBV6-4 to TRBJ1-2; perhaps TRBD1 as D (5 bases). The CDR3 sequence is 15 residues long. CDR1 and CDR2 from the germline V gene are MRHNA and SNTAGT. The V gene lost 3 bases and the J gene lost 6 bases, with 17 bases spanning the gap. The CDR3 DNA reads as TGTGCCAGCAGTGAAAATATTGGGGACTTTGATGGCTACACCTTC. As protein: CASSENIGDFDGYTF.

CDR3 bases: TGTGCCAGCAGTGGACTAGCGGCCCAAGAGACCCAGTACTTC. Translating gives CASSGLAAQETQYF. This chain joins TRBV6-1 and TRBJ2-5; 9 nucleotides line up with TRBD2. There are 14 residues in the CDR3. Germline trimming cut 4 bases from V and 1 base from J; bases unmatched to any gene: 1. The germline V gene encodes CDR1 MNHNS and CDR2 SASEGT.